One sample yielded the 22 T cell receptor beta chains listed below, sequenced in a study of T-cell memory formation after mild COVID-19. MiXCR was run by TCRdb on the 5' RACE reads, yielding one entry per CDR3 protein. Of roughly 86,000 distinct CDR3 sequences listed, approximately 13% are singletons. Input material: PBMCs or a T cell subset sorted from them (not recorded which). The receptors come from an adult woman who had mild COVID-19 (a few samples of this study predate the infection). Cell type and time point are not known.

This chain links TRBV30 with TRBJ2-3; weak D call: TRBD1 (6 bases). Germline loops: CDR1 GTSNPN, CDR2 SVGIG (reference sequence). This CDR3 comprises 14 residues. V was cut by 2 bases and J by 0 bases, with 9 bases left in between. CDR3 protein: CAWSWTDSTDTQYF. The CDR3 nucleotides read TGTGCCTGGAGTTGGACAGATAGCACAGATACGCAGTATTTT.

V is TRBV28 and J is TRBJ2-5; 14 nucleotides line up with TRBD2. The CDR3 runs 17 residues. After removal of 5 bases from V and 4 bases from J, the junction contained 9 bases not matched to a gene. Germline-derived CDR1 and CDR2 are MDHEN and SYDVKM. The CDR3 loop reads CASSPDSGTSGRETQYF. The CDR3, as DNA: TGTGCCAGCAGTCCAGACTCCGGGACTAGCGGGAGAGAGACCCAGTACTTC.

V usage is TRBV4-1 and J usage is TRBJ1-1; D is unclear. Trimming cost V 1 base and J 4 bases, with 10 bases left between them. Germline CDR1 MGHRA, CDR2 YSYEKL. The CDR3 consists of 14 residues. The CDR3 reads CASSQGPEGTEAFF. CDR3 sequence (DNA): TGCGCCAGCAGCCAAGGCCCGGAGGGCACTGAAGCTTTCTTT.

The sample holds a few counts of this clonotype. The chain employs TRBV5-1 and TRBJ2-1, with 11 bases that match TRBD1. V was clipped by 4 bases and J by 6 bases; unmatched bases: 12. The germline V gene has CDR1 SGHRS and CDR2 YFSETQ. The CDR3 loop spans 17 amino acids. This chain's CDR3 is CASSPGQGGEIGNEQFF. CDR3 in DNA: TGCGCCAGCAGCCCGGGACAGGGGGGTGAGATAGGCAATGAGCAGTTCTTC. The full variable domain, in which reference TRBV5-1 and TRBJ2-1 provide the parts outside the CDR3, is KAGVTQTPRYLIKTRGQQVTLSCSPISGHRSVSWYQQTPGQGLQFLFEYFSETQRNKGNFPGRFSGRQFSNSRSEMNVSTLELGDSALYLCASSPGQGGEIGNEQFFGPGTRLTVL.

The chain joins TRBV5-1 to TRBJ2-1; 13 bases fit TRBD2. The germline CDR1 and CDR2 sequences are SGHRS and YFSETQ. This CDR3 contains 19 residues. After removal of 4 bases from V and 3 bases from J, the junction contained 13 bases not matched to a gene. CDR3 bases: TGCGCCAGCAGCCGAATAGACAGACTAGCGGGGGGTATCTACAATGAGCAGTTCTTC. Translating it yields CASSRIDRLAGGIYNEQFF. Filled out from reference TRBV5-1 and TRBJ2-1, the complete variable domain reads KAGVTQTPRYLIKTRGQQVTLSCSPISGHRSVSWYQQTPGQGLQFLFEYFSETQRNKGNFPGRFSGRQFSNSRSEMNVSTLELGDSALYLCASSRIDRLAGGIYNEQFFGPGTRLTVL.

This clonotype occurred many times. This chain joins TRBV4-1 and TRBJ2-5; TRBD2 matches at 15 bases. CDR1 and CDR2 from the germline V gene are MGHRA and YSYEKL. Trimming took 5 bases from V and 5 from J; bases not matched to a gene: 9. The CDR3 runs 17 residues. The CDR3 spells CASSSTRTSGGAETQYF. The CDR3 region has the DNA TGCGCCAGCAGCTCGACGCGGACTAGCGGGGGGGCCGAGACCCAGTACTTC.

The J gene is TRBJ2-3, the V gene TRBV7-8, with D perhaps matching TRBD1 or TRBD2 (6 bases each). CDR3 length: 18 residues. Germline CDR1 is SGHVS and CDR2 is FQNEAQ. Trimming stripped 1 base from V and 1 base from J, with 18 bases between. Written as DNA, the CDR3 is TGTGCCAGCAGCTTAGTAGGGGGGTCAGGGGACCGCACAGATACGCAGTATTTT. It specifies CASSLVGGSGDRTDTQYF.

This clonotype occurred a few times. The rearrangement links TRBV12-3 or TRBV12-4 to TRBJ2-1; TRBD2 aligns across 12 bases. After removal of 8 bases from V and 9 bases from J, the junction contained 2 bases not matched to a gene. This CDR3 is 12 amino acids long. CDR3 DNA sequence: TGTGCCAGCTGGACTAGCGGGACTGAGCAGTTCTTC. Protein sequence: CASWTSGTEQFF.

The genes are TRBV20-1 and TRBJ2-7; D is undetermined. Trimming removed 6 bases at V and 0 bases at J, with 12 bases between. Germline CDR1 reads DFQATT; CDR2 reads SNEGSKA (reference sequence). The CDR3 is made up of 13 amino acids. The CDR3 is CSAPPGYSYEQYF. For the CDR3, the DNA is TGCAGTGCCCCCCCCGGGTACTCCTACGAGCAGTACTTC.

This clonotype showed up just a few times. The chain uses TRBV7-2 and TRBJ2-7; 7 positions agree with TRBD2. The germline CDR1 and CDR2 sequences are SGHTA and FQGNSA. V trimming: 6 bases; J trimming: 4 bases; junction bases outside the gene matches: 9. The CDR3 extends over 14 amino acids. This CDR3 is CASRETSLFYEQYF. CDR3 DNA: TGTGCCAGCAGGGAGACTAGCCTCTTTTACGAGCAGTACTTC.

This clonotype was counted only a few times. The chain couples TRBV7-2 to TRBJ2-1; 12 bases are a match to TRBD2. Unmatched junction bases numbered 14, after V lost 5 bases and J lost 3 bases. The germline CDR1 and CDR2 sequences are SGHTA and FQGNSA. The CDR3 extends over 19 amino acids. In DNA, the CDR3 is TGTGCCAGCAGCGCGAAAGCCGGGCTAGCGGGAGGGCACTACAATGAGCAGTTCTTC. Protein sequence: CASSAKAGLAGGHYNEQFF.

This clonotype was seen a handful of times. The genes are TRBV7-9 and TRBJ1-1, with a possible D match to TRBD1 (5 bases). V lost 6 bases and J 1 base, leaving 27 bases between the germline ends. This CDR3 has 19 amino acids. The germline V gene encodes CDR1 SEHNR and CDR2 FQNEAQ (reference sequence). The CDR3 region is CASRPPLRSGGVKNTEAFF. The CDR3 DNA follows: TGTGCCAGCAGGCCCCCCCTACGGTCGGGAGGGGTTAAGAACACTGAAGCTTTCTTT.

This clonotype has just a few counts. The rearrangement joins TRBV24-1 to TRBJ1-2; tentatively, D is TRBD1 (5 bases). Germline-derived CDR1 and CDR2 are KGHDR and SFDVKD. V lost 2 bases, J lost 1 base, and 16 bases lay in between. This CDR3 has 17 amino acids. This CDR3 reads CATSDSGIQAVNYGYTF. The CDR3, as DNA: TGTGCCACCAGTGATTCAGGAATACAGGCGGTTAACTATGGCTACACCTTC.

The chain joins TRBV4-1 to TRBJ2-3, with 12 bases lining up with TRBD2. The trim removed 5 bases at V and 4 bases at J, leaving 7 bases unmatched. CDR3 size: 16 residues. CDR1 is MGHRA and CDR2 is YSYEKL in the germline V gene. DNA for the CDR3: TGCGCCAGCAGCTCTCTAGCGGGAGGGGCGGCAGATACGCAGTATTTT. It codes for CASSSLAGGAADTQYF.

V usage is TRBV5-4 and J usage is TRBJ2-7, with 7 positions matching TRBD1. Germline lookup yields CDR1 SGHNT and CDR2 YYREEE (reference sequence). CDR3 length equals 14 residues. V trimming: 4 bases; J trimming: 4 bases; junction bases outside the gene matches: 8. Written as DNA, the CDR3 is TGTGCCAGCAGCGTGGGACAGCTACGTTACGAGCAGTACTTC. This codes for CASSVGQLRYEQYF.

The table lists this clonotype with a few counts. The chain is built from TRBV7-9 and TRBJ2-5, with D maybe TRBD2 (6 bases). The CDR3 loop spans 16 amino acids. The germline gives CDR1 SEHNR, CDR2 FQNEAQ (reference sequence). V was cut by 5 bases and J by 2 bases, with 18 bases left in between. The CDR3: CASSPPGVADQETQYF. CDR3 sequence (DNA): TGTGCCAGCAGCCCTCCCGGGGTAGCGGATCAAGAGACCCAGTACTTC.

This clonotype was seen more than once but under ten times. The rearrangement links TRBV24-1 to TRBJ2-5, with D possibly being TRBD2 (5 bases). Germline V CDR1 and CDR2: KGHDR, SFDVKD. The CDR3 is 17 residues long. The V end was cut by 4 bases, the J end by 4 bases, with 21 bases between. The CDR3 region is CATSDPAAGPRGETQYF. The CDR3 DNA is TGTGCCACCAGTGACCCAGCGGCCGGACCCCGGGGAGAGACCCAGTACTTC.

V usage is TRBV15 and J usage is TRBJ2-1; maybe TRBD2 (5 bases). The germline gives CDR1 LNHNV, CDR2 YYDKDF (reference sequence). The germline V and J ends were trimmed by 3 bases and 4 bases, with 10 bases remaining between them. The CDR3 length is 14 residues. CDR3 coding DNA: TGTGCCACCAGCAGTGGAGGTACTTACAATGAGCAGTTCTTC. This codes for CATSSGGTYNEQFF. The full variable domain, rest sourced from reference TRBV15 and TRBJ2-1, is DAMVIQNPRYQVTQFGKPVTLSCSQTLNHNVMYWYQQKSSQAPKLLFHYYDKDFNNEADTPDNFQSRRPNTSFCFLDIRSPGLGDTAMYLCATSSGGTYNEQFFGPGTRLTVL.

This clonotype was counted between two and nine times. The chain is built from TRBV12-3 or TRBV12-4 and TRBJ1-6; possible D gene TRBD1, 6 bases. V dropped 3 bases and J dropped 6 bases, with 6 bases sitting between them. The CDR3 length is 13 residues. CDR3 protein: CASSLDSNSPLHF. Here the CDR3 DNA reads TGTGCCAGCAGTTTGGACAGTAATTCACCCCTCCACTTT.

V and J are TRBV7-8 and TRBJ2-5; 10 bases are a match to TRBD2. This CDR3 spans 18 amino acids. Looked up from germline, CDR1 is SGHVS and CDR2 is FQNEAQ. The J segment lost 5 bases and the V segment lost 1 base, leaving 13 bases of the junction unmatched. The CDR3 region has the DNA TGTGCCAGCAGCTTAGTAGGACTAGCGGACGTCCCGAGGGAGACCCAGTACTTC. This codes for CASSLVGLADVPRETQYF. Supplemented by reference TRBV7-8 and TRBJ2-5, the full variable domain reads GAGVSQSPRYKVAKRGQDVALRCDPISGHVSLFWYQQALGQGPEFLTYFQNEAQLDKSGLPSDRFFAERPEGSVSTLKIQRTQQEDSAVYLCASSLVGLADVPRETQYFGPGTRLLVL.

The chain has TRBV9 and TRBJ2-7; the D call may be TRBD1 or TRBD2 (5 bases each). The CDR3 has 14 amino acids. Per germline, CDR1 SGDLS and CDR2 YYNGEE. V was pared by 4 bases and J by 4 bases, with 15 bases between. This chain's CDR3 is CASSLGTGQYEQYF. The CDR3 coding sequence is TGTGCCAGCAGCCTTGGGACGGGGCAGTACGAGCAGTACTTC.

In nucleotides, the CDR3 is TGTGCCACCAGCAGGACTAGCGGGAGCGGGTACGAGCAGTACTTC. As protein: CATSRTSGSGYEQYF. The chain uses TRBV15 and TRBJ2-7, with 12 positions matching TRBD2. The germline V gene has CDR1 LNHNV and CDR2 YYDKDF (reference sequence). This CDR3 has 15 amino acids. Germline trimming cut 3 bases from V and 4 bases from J; bases unmatched to any gene: 4.